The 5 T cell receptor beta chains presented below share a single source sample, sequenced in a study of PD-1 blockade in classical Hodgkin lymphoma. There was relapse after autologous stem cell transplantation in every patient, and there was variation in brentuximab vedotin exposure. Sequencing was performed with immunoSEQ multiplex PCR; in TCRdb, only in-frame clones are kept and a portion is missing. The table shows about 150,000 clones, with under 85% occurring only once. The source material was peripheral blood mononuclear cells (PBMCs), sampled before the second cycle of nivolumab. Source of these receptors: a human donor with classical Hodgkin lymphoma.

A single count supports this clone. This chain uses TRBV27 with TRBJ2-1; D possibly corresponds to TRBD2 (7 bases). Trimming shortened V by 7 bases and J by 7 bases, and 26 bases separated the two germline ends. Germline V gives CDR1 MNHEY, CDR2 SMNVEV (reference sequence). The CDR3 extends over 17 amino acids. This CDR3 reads CASTPPTGGGGQNEQFF. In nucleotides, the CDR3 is TGTGCCAGCACCCCCCCGACCGGAGGGGGGGGGCAGAATGAGCAGTTCTTC.

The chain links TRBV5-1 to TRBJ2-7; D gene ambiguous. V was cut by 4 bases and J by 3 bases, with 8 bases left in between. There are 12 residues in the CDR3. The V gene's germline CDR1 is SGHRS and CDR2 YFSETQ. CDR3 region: CASSPLGYEQYF. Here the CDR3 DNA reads TGCGCCAGCAGCCCCCTGGGCTACGAGCAGTACTTC.

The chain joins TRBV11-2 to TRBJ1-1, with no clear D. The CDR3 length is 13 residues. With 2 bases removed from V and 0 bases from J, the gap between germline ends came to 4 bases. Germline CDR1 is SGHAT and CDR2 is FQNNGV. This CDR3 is CASSLQMNTEAFF. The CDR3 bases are TGTGCCAGCAGCTTACAGATGAACACTGAAGCTTTCTTT.

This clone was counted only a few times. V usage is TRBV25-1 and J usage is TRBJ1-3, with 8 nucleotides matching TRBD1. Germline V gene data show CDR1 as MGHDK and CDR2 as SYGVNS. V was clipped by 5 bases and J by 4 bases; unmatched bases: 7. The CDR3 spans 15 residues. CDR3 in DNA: TGTGCCAGCAGTTCGACAGGGGAGAAAGGAAACACCATATATTTT. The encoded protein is CASSSTGEKGNTIYF.

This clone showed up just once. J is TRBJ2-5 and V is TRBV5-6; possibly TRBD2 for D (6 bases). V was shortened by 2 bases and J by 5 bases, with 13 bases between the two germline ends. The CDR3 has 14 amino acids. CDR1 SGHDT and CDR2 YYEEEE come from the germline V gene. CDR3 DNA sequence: TGTGCCAGCAGCTTTGGGGGGAATCCTGAGACCCAGTACTTC. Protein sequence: CASSFGGNPETQYF.